This T cell receptor (beta chain) derives from a study of blood T cells in healthy people across ages. Germline CDR1 reads SQVTM; CDR2 reads ANQGSEA. Between the trimmed V and J ends, which lost 0 bases and 1 base, there was a span of 11 bases. CDR3 size: 15 residues. Combining a sample-barcoded 5' primer with a J-beta primer mix, a second PCR ran for about 6 to 12 cycles. TCRdb reprocessed the 5' RACE reads via MiXCR and lists one record per CDR3 protein. This table holds about 940,000 distinct CDR3 sequences, roughly 43% found once. The receptor comes from a young man in good health. The genes are TRBV29-1 and TRBJ2-3, with D possibly matching TRBD2 (5 bases). The sequencing sample was made of blood. This CDR3 reads CSVEDRRAGTDTQYF. The CDR3 region has the DNA TGCAGCGTTGAAGATAGGCGAGCGGGCACAGATACGCAGTATTTT.